This T cell receptor (beta chain) was captured by sequencing in a study of shared clonotypes between healthy human individuals. The germline CDR1 and CDR2 sequences are MDHEN and SYDVKM. V gave up 7 bases and J gave up 6 bases, with 15 bases separating them. The CDR3 is made up of 13 amino acids. The method was immunoSEQ multiplex PCR; TCRdb's version includes in-frame clones alone and lacks a portion of them. The data contain about 450,000 clones, 70% to 80% of them singletons. Sequencing input: PBMCs. The J gene is TRBJ1-2, the V gene TRBV28; no firm D call. This clonotype originated in a woman in her thirties or forties in good health. Some clones in this sample may be carry-over from other donors' samples. The CDR3 sequence is CASTTSRFDGYTF. The CDR3 bases are TGTGCCAGCACCACTTCTCGTTTCGATGGCTACACCTTC.